This T cell receptor beta chain was sequenced during a study of cytomegalovirus exposure and HLA in healthy donors. Concerning this clone: The antigen is unknown.

The study sampled nominally healthy donors, though unrecorded immune exposures were likely. Germline CDR1 and CDR2: ENHRY and SYGVKD. V shed 4 bases, J shed 7 bases, and the junction held 10 bases outside the gene matches. The CDR3 spans 15 residues. PCR involved 60 Vbeta and 13 Jbeta primers. Original analysis: Later, 65 million to 85 million unique TCR beta chains were counted in an analysis, and roughly 11 million of them were shared. Produced via immunoSEQ multiplex PCR; TCRdb's table is partial and in-frame only. Clone size and V and J calls were adopted from that table, with D and trimming inferred from the DNA. This table has about 93,000 clones, over 60% appearing once. Study observations and caveats: There were around 160 TCR beta chains listed as cytomegalovirus-associated. Later analysis reportedly placed an Asian-associated ancestry cluster below the approximately 700-donor mean in N-insertions.

The chain uses TRBV10-3 and TRBJ1-1, with 9 bases fitting TRBD1. What was sequenced was PBMCs. The origin of this receptor is a boy younger than 18 in good health and CMV-seropositive. The CDR3 DNA reads as TGTGCCATCAGTGGAAGGGACAGGGCGCCAGATGAAGCTTTCTTT. Its protein is CAISGRDRAPDEAFF.